One and the same sample provided the 11 T cell receptor beta chains below, sequenced in a study of human T cells and chemical hapten exposure. Using its own MiXCR run on the RACE reads, TCRdb lists one record per CDR3 protein. This table has about 80,000 distinct CDR3 sequences, roughly 7.9% appearing once. Time point meaning: healthy volunteer bleed at 6 weeks. Whole blood, unfractionated, served as the material for total RNA extraction. The source material was whole blood. The receptors were sampled from a female donor in good health. Some clones in this sample may be carry-over from other donors' samples.

This chain connects TRBV6-1 to TRBJ2-3; tentatively, D is TRBD1 (5 bases). Germline V gives CDR1 MNHNS, CDR2 SASEGT. The CDR3 contains 14 residues. V gave up 1 base and J gave up 9 bases, with 14 bases separating them. The CDR3, as DNA: TGTGCCAGCAGTGAAGGGGGCCCAGTGGGGACGCAGTATTTT. Translated, it gives CASSEGGPVGTQYF.

This clonotype was seen ten or more times. The chain joins TRBV29-1 to TRBJ2-7; D gene uncertain. CDR1 and CDR2 (germline): SQVTM, ANQGSEA. V was shortened by 6 bases and J by 1 base, with 34 bases between the two germline ends. The CDR3 consists of 20 residues. CDR3 DNA: TGCAGCGTCCTCAACACCATCGCCTTCACCCATACCACCGATTCCTACGAGCAGTACTTC. Translated, it gives CSVLNTIAFTHTTDSYEQYF.

There are many counts of this clonotype. This chain joins TRBV7-9 and TRBJ1-4, with D hard to call. CDR1 SEHNR and CDR2 FQNEAQ come from the germline V gene (reference sequence). V was cut by 5 bases and J by 0 bases, with 10 bases left in between. The CDR3 runs to 15 residues. The CDR3 DNA sequence: TGTGCCAGCAGCCCCATAAAAGCAACTAATGAAAAACTGTTTTTT. It yields the protein CASSPIKATNEKLFF.

This clonotype was recorded many times. V and J are TRBV2 and TRBJ1-5; D uncertain. This CDR3 contains 12 residues. The germline CDR1 and CDR2 sequences are SNHLY and FYNNEI. V gave up 2 bases and J gave up 6 bases, with 5 bases separating them. The DNA of the CDR3 is TGTGCCAGCAGTGAACTGGTTCAGCCCCAGCATTTT. Its protein product is CASSELVQPQHF.

This clonotype was picked up many times. V is TRBV7-2 and J is TRBJ1-1, with a tentative D call TRBD1 (6 bases). Germline V gene data show CDR1 as SGHTA and CDR2 as FQGNSA. The length of the CDR3 is 17 residues. The V and J ends lost 0 bases and 0 bases respectively, with 14 bases between them. The CDR3 DNA follows: TGTGCCAGCAGCTTAGCCATTCCAGGGGTCATGAACACTGAAGCTTTCTTT. Translating gives CASSLAIPGVMNTEAFF.

The table lists this clonotype with many counts. The V call is TRBV29-1, the J call TRBJ1-2; D gene uncertain. The CDR3 spans 13 residues. The germline V and J ends were trimmed by 6 bases and 2 bases, with 13 bases remaining between them. From germline, CDR1 is SQVTM and CDR2 ANQGSEA. The CDR3 nucleotides read TGCAGCGTCGTTTCAGGAGCGAACTATGGCTACACCTTC. This sequence encodes CSVVSGANYGYTF.

This clonotype was detected ten times or more. The V and J genes are TRBV4-3 and TRBJ1-1; perhaps TRBD1 as D (5 bases). This CDR3 spans 16 amino acids. Germline values: CDR1 LGHNA, CDR2 YSLEER. V lost 4 bases and J lost 0, with 15 bases in between. As DNA, the CDR3 is TGCGCCAGCAGCCCGCGGGGCGGGACGATGAACACTGAAGCTTTCTTT. Its translation is CASSPRGGTMNTEAFF.

This clonotype was seen ten or more times. The chain has TRBV6-2 or TRBV6-3 and TRBJ2-7; D may be TRBD2 (5 bases). Between the trimmed V and J ends, which lost 6 bases and 9 bases, there was a span of 12 bases. Germline assignment: CDR1 MNHEY and CDR2 SVGEGT. This CDR3 is built from 11 residues. The CDR3, as DNA: TGTGCCAGCAGCCGTGAAGGACTGCAGTACTTC. This sequence encodes CASSREGLQYF.

Many counts were recorded for this clonotype. The chain carries TRBV19 and TRBJ2-6; D gene unclear. This CDR3 is built from 13 residues. V lost 3 bases and J 4 bases, leaving 4 bases between the germline ends. Germline CDR1 is LNHDA and CDR2 is SQIVND (reference sequence). CDR3 coding DNA: TGTGCCAGTAGTATCTCCGGGGCCAACGTCCTGACTTTC. It is translated as CASSISGANVLTF.

This clonotype was picked up many times. V usage is TRBV7-9 and J usage is TRBJ2-7; D gene uncertain. With 5 bases removed from V and 0 bases from J, the gap between germline ends came to 14 bases. The length of the CDR3 is 15 residues. The germline V gene encodes CDR1 SEHNR and CDR2 FQNEAQ (reference sequence). The CDR3 DNA follows: TGTGCCAGCAGCCCGGCCGGCATAAACTCCTACGAGCAGTACTTC. Its protein product is CASSPAGINSYEQYF.

As for this clonotype: A much larger clone is a single base away; this may be a read error. V gene TRBV5-4 combines with J gene TRBJ1-1; the match to TRBD1 covers 7 bases. This CDR3 spans 15 amino acids. Germline V gene data show CDR1 as SGHNT and CDR2 as YYREEE (reference sequence). Trimming took 4 bases from V and 3 from J; bases not matched to a gene: 9. CDR3 sequence reads: CASSRQGGSDTEAFF. The CDR3 DNA sequence: TGTGCCAGCAGCCGGCAAGGGGGCAGTGACACTGAAGCTTTCTTT.